This T cell receptor (beta chain) is from a study of CD8+CD57+ T cells in acquired aplastic anemia. Study at large: Across the sorted CD4+ and CD8+ cells, DNA amounts averaged roughly 3 ug. General observations from the study: The same twenty-nine CD8+ CDR3 sequences occurred in patients and in controls.

Profiling that covered TCR beta VDJ and CDR3 relied on genomic DNA as its template. Each CDR3 protein gets one entry after TCRdb re-called the reads with MiXCR. The sample yields approximately 200,000 distinct CDR3 sequences, around 60% seen once. Concerning this clonotype itself: Its specificity is unknown. One end of the junction fails to match germline, which may point to a read error.

This receptor was obtained from a human donor in good health. The sample comprised sorted CD4+, CD8+, or CD8+CD57+ T cells (not recorded which) from PBMCs.

The DNA of the CDR3 is TGTGTCAGCAGCCTCCCCTGCCGACAGACTGTCTATGGCTACACCTTC. Its translation is CVSSLPCRQTVYGYTF. The V call is TRBV7-3, the J call TRBJ1-2; D may be TRBD1 (5 bases). Per germline, CDR1 SGHTA and CDR2 FQGTGA. CDR3 size: 16 residues.